This T cell receptor beta chain was sequenced during a study of monozygotic twins with inflammatory bowel disease. Used for each TCR library was approximately 3,800 ng of total RNA. Template-switch reactions added UMIs with a 6-nucleotide sample barcode. cDNA encoding TCRalpha and TCRbeta underwent two nested PCRs of 16 and 9 cycles, each of which was followed by bead purification. TCRdb derives one entry per CDR3 protein from the 5' RACE reads, leaving out DNA. Here the sample table reports 150,000 to 200,000 distinct CDR3 sequences. Germline V gene lookup returns CDR1 MNHNY and CDR2 SVGAGI (reference sequence). The length of the CDR3 is 12 residues.

The sequencing input was blood. The receptor comes from a human donor with ulcerative colitis or Crohn's disease, or a healthy co-twin of an affected twin (not recorded which). V is TRBV6-6 and J is TRBJ2-3; TCRdb outputs TRBD1, but without DNA this stays unchecked. The chain's CDR3 is CASRQGTDTQYF.